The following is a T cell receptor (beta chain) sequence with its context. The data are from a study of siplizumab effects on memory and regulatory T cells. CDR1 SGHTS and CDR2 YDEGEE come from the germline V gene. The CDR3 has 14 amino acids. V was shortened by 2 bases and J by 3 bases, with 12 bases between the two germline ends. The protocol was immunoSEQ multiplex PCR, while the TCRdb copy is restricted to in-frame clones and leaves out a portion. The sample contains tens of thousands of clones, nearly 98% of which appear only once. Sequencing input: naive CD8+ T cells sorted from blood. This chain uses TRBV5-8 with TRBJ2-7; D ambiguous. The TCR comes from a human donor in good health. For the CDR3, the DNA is TGTGCCAGCAGCTTAACCATCGAGGACTACGAGCAGTACTTC. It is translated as CASSLTIEDYEQYF.